This T cell receptor beta chain was identified in a study of cytomegalovirus exposure and HLA in healthy donors. Study-level findings and limits: The study labeled 170 or so TCR beta chains cytomegalovirus-associated. It was shown in a later analysis that HLA-associated TCR beta chains were more clonally expanded than other, equally common chains. By HLA locus, TCR association rates varied in a later analysis, with DRB1 showing the most and HLA-C the fewest. The classifier reportedly diagnosed cytomegalovirus status with high sensitivity and specificity.

The germline CDR1 and CDR2 sequences are MNHNY and SVGAGI (reference sequence). J gave up 3 bases and V 1 base, and 2 bases lay outside the gene matches. This CDR3 has 14 residues. Comments on this clone: Its antigen is unidentified.

A multiplex PCR was run with 60 Vbeta primers and 13 Jbeta primers. Only in-frame clones appear in the TCRdb table, and some are missing; sequencing was by immunoSEQ multiplex PCR. This table holds about 190,000 clones, about 77% found once. The sequenced material came from PBMCs. The sequence derives from a man under 40 in good health and CMV-seropositive. The chain is built from TRBV6-6 and TRBJ1-2; 7 positions agree with TRBD1. CDR3 sequence (DNA): TGTGCCAGCAGTTACTTAGGGGGCGACTATGGCTACACCTTC. Its translation is CASSYLGGDYGYTF.